This T cell receptor beta chain was found in a study of cytomegalovirus exposure and HLA in healthy donors. With 1 base clipped from V and 4 bases from J, the junction kept 3 bases outside the gene matches. The CDR3 extends over 14 amino acids. Germline CDR1 is SGHVS and CDR2 is FNYEAQ. PCR primers comprised 60 Vbeta and 13 Jbeta primers. Some clones are missing from TCRdb's copy, which holds only in-frame ones; the method was immunoSEQ multiplex PCR. The sample carries under 200,000 clones, approximately 81% recorded once. The chain has TRBV7-6 and TRBJ1-1; 7 bases are a match to TRBD1. Sequencing was performed on PBMCs. This receptor was taken from a female donor in good health and CMV-seronegative. The CDR3 sequence: CASSLEGAGTEAFF. The CDR3, as DNA: TGTGCCAGCAGCTTAGAGGGGGCGGGCACTGAAGCTTTCTTT.